Below are 8 T cell receptor beta chains sequenced from a single sample in a study of shared clonotypes between healthy human individuals. Sequencing used immunoSEQ multiplex PCR; TCRdb keeps in-frame clones, though not all of them. The repertoire holds more than 550,000 clones, with 92% as singletons. Naive CD8 cells were CD45RO-negative, positively selected for CCR7, excluding terminally differentiated effector memory CD45RA+ cells. What was sequenced was naive CD8+ T cells sorted from blood. These receptors all stem from a man between 25 and 39 years old in good health.

This chain links TRBV27 with TRBJ2-7, with 7 bases matching TRBD1. V shed 5 bases and J 3 bases; nucleotides not matched to a gene: 1. Germline values: CDR1 MNHEY, CDR2 SMNVEV (reference sequence). The CDR3 is made up of 12 amino acids. The DNA for the CDR3 is TGTGCCAGCAGTGACAGGGTCTACGAGCAGTACTTC. Residues: CASSDRVYEQYF.

The count of this clone is one. V usage is TRBV9 and J usage is TRBJ1-3, with 7 bases aligning to TRBD1. The CDR3 spans 20 residues. Looked up from germline, CDR1 is SGDLS and CDR2 is YYNGEE. Germline trimming cut 2 bases from V and 0 bases from J; bases unmatched to any gene: 17. CDR3 sequence reads: CASSVSPFGTDGSSGNTIYF. The CDR3 DNA reads as TGTGCCAGCAGCGTTTCCCCCTTCGGGACAGACGGGAGCTCTGGAAACACCATATATTTT. The whole variable domain, remainder taken from reference TRBV9 and TRBJ1-3, is DSGVTQTPKHLITATGQRVTLRCSPRSGDLSVYWYQQSLDQGLQFLIQYYNGEERAKGNILERFSAQQFPDLHSELNLSSLELGDSALYFCASSVSPFGTDGSSGNTIYFGEGSWLTVV.

This rearrangement joins TRBV27 to TRBJ2-5, with TRBD2 matching over 8 bases. V lost 5 bases, J lost 4 bases, and 9 bases stayed unmatched. Germline lookup yields CDR1 MNHEY and CDR2 SMNVEV (reference sequence). The CDR3 length is 15 residues. CDR3 nucleotides: TGTGCCAGCAGTCCCGGAGCGGGAGTTGGAGAGACCCAGTACTTC. Amino acid sequence: CASSPGAGVGETQYF.

The chain links TRBV14 to TRBJ2-5, with 12 bases lining up with TRBD2. J lost 4 bases, V lost 5 bases, and 11 bases had no gene match. The germline V gene encodes CDR1 SGHDN and CDR2 FVKESK. The CDR3 spans 17 residues. CDR3 amino acids: CASSKRWSSGRGETQYF. The DNA for the CDR3 is TGTGCCAGCAGCAAGAGGTGGTCTAGCGGGAGGGGAGAGACCCAGTACTTC. Full variable domain (missing parts from reference TRBV14 and TRBJ2-5): EAGVTQFPSHSVIEKGQTVTLRCDPISGHDNLYWYRRVMGKEIKFLLHFVKESKQDESGMPNNRFLAERTGGTYSTLKVQPAELEDSGVYFCASSKRWSSGRGETQYFGPGTRLLVL.

This clone was picked up one time. The chain uses TRBV6-1 and TRBJ1-5, with 9 bases that match TRBD1. The V gene end was trimmed by 1 base and the J gene end by 5 bases; junction bases not matched to a gene: 18. The length of the CDR3 is 20 residues. CDR1 and CDR2 from the germline V gene are MNHNS and SASEGT. This CDR3 is CASSEEYNYKEGQGHQPQHF. In nucleotides, the CDR3 is TGTGCCAGCAGTGAAGAGTACAATTATAAGGAGGGACAGGGTCATCAGCCCCAGCATTTT.

The chain combines TRBV11-2 with TRBJ1-4; D call uncertain. Deletions cut 0 bases from V and 5 bases from J, with 19 bases between. The CDR3 runs 18 residues. From germline, CDR1 is SGHAT and CDR2 FQNNGV. The CDR3 spells CASSLDAGGPALNEKLFF. The DNA for the CDR3 is TGTGCCAGCAGCTTAGATGCAGGCGGCCCGGCCCTAAATGAAAAACTGTTTTTT. Looking up the rest from reference TRBV11-2 and TRBJ1-4 gives the full variable domain: EAGVAQSPRYKIIEKRQSVAFWCNPISGHATLYWYQQILGQGPKLLIQFQNNGVVDDSQLPKDRFSAERLKGVDSTLKIQPAKLEDSAVYLCASSLDAGGPALNEKLFFGSGTQLSVL.

This clone was recorded only once. V and J are TRBV12-5 and TRBJ2-1; no definite D call. This CDR3 region has 12 residues. V lost 2 bases, J lost 7 bases, and 6 bases lay in between. From germline, CDR1 is LGHNT and CDR2 FRNRAP. The CDR3 is CASGLKGNEQFF. DNA for the CDR3: TGTGCTAGTGGTTTGAAGGGAAATGAGCAGTTCTTC.

This chain uses TRBV18 with TRBJ2-3; D not resolved. This CDR3 spans 16 amino acids. The V end was cut by 2 bases, the J end by 0 bases, with 12 bases between. Germline V gene data show CDR1 as KGHSH and CDR2 as LQKENI. CDR3 loop: CASSPDDTPSTDTQYF. The CDR3 bases are TGTGCCAGCTCACCAGACGACACTCCCAGCACAGATACGCAGTATTTT.